These 19 T cell receptor beta chains came from one sample sequenced in a study of cytomegalovirus exposure and HLA in healthy donors. Researchers ran the PCR with 60 Vbeta and 13 Jbeta primers. Data came from immunoSEQ multiplex PCR; TCRdb stores just in-frame clones and leaves some out. Here the sample spans approximately 140,000 clones, around 80% being singletons. Sequencing input: PBMCs. The receptors derive from a woman aged 40 to 49 in good health and CMV-seronegative.

This chain connects TRBV9 to TRBJ2-7; tentatively, D is TRBD2 (6 bases). Germline loops: CDR1 SGDLS, CDR2 YYNGEE. Trimming removed 4 bases at V and 0 bases at J, with 11 bases between. This CDR3 has 14 amino acids. The CDR3 is CASSSAGSSYEQYF. As DNA, the CDR3 is TGTGCCAGCAGCAGCGCGGGGTCCTCCTACGAGCAGTACTTC.

This chain uses TRBV18 with TRBJ1-5, with 9 bases identical to TRBD1. The germline gives CDR1 KGHSH, CDR2 LQKENI. The junction had 5 bases not matched to a gene; V was cut back by 4 bases and J by 4 bases. The CDR3 consists of 15 residues. This chain's CDR3 is CASSLGTGRNQPQHF. CDR3 sequence (DNA): TGTGCCAGCTCACTTGGGACAGGGCGGAATCAGCCCCAGCATTTT. Using reference TRBV18 and TRBJ1-5 for the parts outside the CDR3, the full variable domain is NAGVMQNPRHLVRRRGQEARLRCSPMKGHSHVYWYRQLPEEGLKFMVYLQKENIIDESGMPKERFSAEFPKEGPSILRIQQVVRGDSAAYFCASSLGTGRNQPQHFGDGTRLSIL.

The genes are TRBV4-1 and TRBJ2-7; perhaps TRBD1 as D (6 bases). Per the germline V gene, CDR1 is MGHRA and CDR2 is YSYEKL. Trimming stripped 6 bases from V and 2 bases from J, with 17 bases between. The length of the CDR3 is 15 residues. The CDR3, as DNA: TGCGCCAGCAGTCGTACAGGGCCCACCGCCTACGAGCAGTACTTC. It specifies CASSRTGPTAYEQYF.

J is TRBJ2-3 and V is TRBV9; 10 bases are shared with TRBD2. From germline, CDR1 is SGDLS and CDR2 YYNGEE. This CDR3 region has 17 residues. Germline trimming cut 0 bases from V and 5 bases from J; bases unmatched to any gene: 9. CDR3 protein: CASSVGLAGVGGDTQYF. CDR3 DNA sequence: TGTGCCAGCAGCGTAGGCCTAGCGGGAGTAGGAGGAGATACGCAGTATTTT.

This clone showed up just once. This chain uses TRBV9 with TRBJ2-7, with 7 bases aligning to TRBD1. The CDR3 is 16 amino acids. V was pared by 0 bases and J by 2 bases, with 8 bases of the junction left unmatched. Germline V gene data show CDR1 as SGDLS and CDR2 as YYNGEE. CDR3 nucleotides: TGTGCCAGCAGCGTAGGGTCCGACAGGGCCACCTACGAGCAGTACTTC. It encodes CASSVGSDRATYEQYF.

The CDR3 DNA reads TGTGCCAGCAGCCAACTGAACACCGGGGAGCTGTTTTTT. It specifies CASSQLNTGELFF. The chain links TRBV11-3 to TRBJ2-2; D remains unclear. Germline lookup yields CDR1 SGHNT and CDR2 YENEEA. V was shortened by 5 bases and J by 1 base, with 5 bases between the two germline ends. The CDR3 runs 13 residues.

The rearrangement joins TRBV7-3 to TRBJ1-1; D gene unclear. Between the trimmed V and J ends, which lost 5 bases and 1 base, there was a span of 11 bases. Germline V gene lookup returns CDR1 SGHTA and CDR2 FQGTGA. This CDR3 spans 14 amino acids. The CDR3 DNA is TGTGCCAGCAGCCCGCCCACCAGGAACACTGAAGCTTTCTTT. Amino acids: CASSPPTRNTEAFF.

This sequence joins TRBV4-3 and TRBJ2-1; D gene unclear. Germline assignment: CDR1 LGHNA and CDR2 YSLEER. V lost 1 base, J lost 2 bases, and 15 bases lay in between. This CDR3 comprises 17 residues. CDR3 residues: CASSQGTSLGPYNEQFF. CDR3 sequence (DNA): TGCGCCAGCAGCCAAGGCACATCCTTGGGCCCCTACAATGAGCAGTTCTTC.

The chain employs TRBV6-5 and TRBJ2-7, with 14 bases aligning to TRBD2. This CDR3 spans 15 amino acids. The J segment lost 2 bases and the V segment lost 7 bases, leaving 4 bases of the junction unmatched. CDR1 and CDR2 from the germline V gene are MNHEY and SVGAGI. The DNA for the CDR3 is TGTGCCAGCAAGCCGACTAGCGGGGGGGCCTACGAGCAGTACTTC. This encodes CASKPTSGGAYEQYF.

V is TRBV7-9 and J is TRBJ1-3, with a possible D match to TRBD1 (6 bases). The V gene's germline CDR1 is SEHNR and CDR2 FQNEAQ (reference sequence). The CDR3 covers 13 residues. V lost 11 bases and J lost 0, with 11 bases in between. Here the CDR3 DNA reads TGTGCCCCGGACAGTCTCTCTGGAAACACCATATATTTT. This gives the protein CAPDSLSGNTIYF.

This clone was detected a few times. The chain employs TRBV5-4 and TRBJ1-1; D unresolved. CDR1 is SGHNT, CDR2 YYREEE, per germline (reference sequence). This CDR3 spans 12 amino acids. V was pared by 4 bases and J by 1 base, with 5 bases between. The CDR3: CASSPRNTEAFF. The CDR3 region has the DNA TGTGCCAGCAGCCCCAGGAACACTGAAGCTTTCTTT.

The chain recombines TRBV4-3 with TRBJ2-1, with 11 bases that match TRBD2. CDR1 is LGHNA, CDR2 YSLEER, per germline. The CDR3 consists of 15 residues. Unmatched junction bases numbered 6, after V lost 3 bases and J lost 8 bases. Here the CDR3 DNA reads TGCGCCAGCAGCCAGTATAGCGGGGGGGGCGATGAGCAGTTCTTC. It translates to CASSQYSGGGDEQFF.

The rearrangement links TRBV10-3 to TRBJ2-2; 14 nucleotides agree with TRBD2. CDR1 is ENHRY, CDR2 SYGVKD, per germline. The ends lost 8 bases at V and 1 base at J; junction bases unmatched: 0. The CDR3 covers 15 residues. The CDR3 protein is CAIGTSGRNTGELFF. The CDR3 DNA reads as TGTGCCATCGGGACTAGCGGGAGGAACACCGGGGAGCTGTTTTTT.

J is TRBJ2-1 and V is TRBV5-6; a weak D match, TRBD2 (6 bases). Trimming shortened V by 3 bases and J by 0 bases, and 10 bases separated the two germline ends. The CDR3 runs to 15 residues. Germline loops: CDR1 SGHDT, CDR2 YYEEEE. The CDR3 nucleotides read TGTGCCAGCAGCTGGCAGACTAGCTCCTACAATGAGCAGTTCTTC. It translates to CASSWQTSSYNEQFF. Supplemented by reference TRBV5-6 and TRBJ2-1, the full variable domain reads DAGVTQSPTHLIKTRGQQVTLRCSPKSGHDTVSWYQQALGQGPQFIFQYYEEEERQRGNFPDRFSGHQFPNYSSELNVNALLLGDSALYLCASSWQTSSYNEQFFGPGTRLTVL.

The CDR3: CATSPSGTGGQPQHF. The CDR3 DNA is TGTGCCACCAGCCCCTCCGGGACAGGGGGTCAGCCCCAGCATTTT. The genes are TRBV15 and TRBJ1-5; 11 positions match TRBD1. This CDR3 contains 15 residues. V lost 5 bases and J lost 6; bases outside the gene matches: 6. Germline V CDR1 and CDR2: LNHNV, YYDKDF (reference sequence).

The genes are TRBV18 and TRBJ2-7; TRBD1 might be the D (5 bases). Trimming pared 5 bases from V and 0 bases from J, leaving 11 bases between. Germline assignment: CDR1 KGHSH and CDR2 LQKENI. The CDR3 is made up of 14 amino acids. The DNA for the CDR3 is TGTGCCAGCTCATCTGACAGAAGCTCCTACGAGCAGTACTTC. The encoded protein is CASSSDRSSYEQYF.

The chain combines TRBV5-1 with TRBJ2-5; perhaps TRBD1 as D (6 bases). The CDR3 covers 17 residues. The V end was cut by 3 bases, the J end by 2 bases, with 20 bases between. CDR1 is SGHRS, CDR2 YFSETQ, per germline. The chain's CDR3 is CASSSHGTTQYQETQYF. CDR3 coding DNA: TGCGCCAGCAGCTCCCACGGGACAACGCAATATCAAGAGACCCAGTACTTC.

The chain is built from TRBV14 and TRBJ2-5, with D possibly being TRBD1 (5 bases). Trimming took off 1 base at V and 5 bases at J, with 11 bases between the two ends. The germline gives CDR1 SGHDN, CDR2 FVKESK. The CDR3 length is 14 residues. CDR3 residues: CASSQVWGKETQYF. The CDR3, as DNA: TGTGCCAGCAGCCAAGTTTGGGGCAAGGAGACCCAGTACTTC.

V is TRBV6-1 and J is TRBJ1-5, with D possibly TRBD1 on 6 matching bases. The CDR3 extends over 14 amino acids. Germline V lookup: CDR1 MNHNS, CDR2 SASEGT. Between the trimmed V and J ends, which lost 11 bases and 2 bases, there was a span of 16 bases. This CDR3 is CAGDWGGGNQPQHF. CDR3 coding DNA: TGTGCCGGGGATTGGGGGGGCGGCAATCAGCCCCAGCATTTT.